The 3 T cell receptor beta chains below were found in one sample sequenced in a study of shared clonotypes between healthy human individuals. Naive CD8 cells, CD45RO-negative and positively selected for CCR7, excluded terminally differentiated effector memory CD45RA+ cells. TCRdb's table, derived via immunoSEQ multiplex PCR, lists solely in-frame clones and lacks some. This sample has under 1 million clones, with 92% found just once. What was sequenced was naive CD8+ T cells sorted from blood. The source of these receptors is a man between 25 and 39 years old in good health.

The CDR3 loop is CASSYRLGGNTEAFF. The CDR3 nucleotides read TGTGCCAGCAGCTACAGACTGGGGGGAAACACTGAAGCTTTCTTT. This sequence joins TRBV7-2 and TRBJ1-1; weak D call: TRBD1 (5 bases). The CDR3 covers 15 residues. The germline V gene has CDR1 SGHTA and CDR2 FQGNSA. Trimming took 4 bases from V and 2 from J, leaving 14 bases between them.

V gene TRBV27 combines with J gene TRBJ2-1; TRBD2 agrees at 7 bases. The length of the CDR3 is 15 residues. V dropped 3 bases and J dropped 3; count of bases not matched to a gene: 5. The germline V gene has CDR1 MNHEY and CDR2 SMNVEV (reference sequence). Here the CDR3 reads CASSLSLADYNEQFF. The DNA for the CDR3 is TGTGCCAGCAGTTTGTCTCTAGCGGACTACAATGAGCAGTTCTTC.

This clone was found once. The rearrangement joins TRBV11-3 to TRBJ2-1; 9 positions match TRBD1. The CDR3 is 16 residues long. Trimming cost V 5 bases and J 13 bases; bases outside gene matches: 18. Germline loops: CDR1 SGHNT, CDR2 YENEEA. CDR3 DNA: TGTGCCAGCAGCGTAGGACAGGGGACGGGGACGAATGCCCAGTTCTTC. Protein sequence: CASSVGQGTGTNAQFF.